The next 26 T cell receptor beta chains were all read from a single sample in a study of identical twins. TCRdb re-called the 5' RACE reads through MiXCR, storing one row per CDR3 protein. The sample holds 1.5 million or so distinct CDR3 sequences, less than 35% seen once. The specimen was cord blood. The receptors were gathered from a newborn girl in good health.

The chain combines TRBV20-1 with TRBJ2-7; 11 nucleotides line up with TRBD1. The DNA end favors TRBJ2-4, so the J call may be wrong. The CDR3 runs 16 residues. Germline lookup yields CDR1 DFQATT and CDR2 SNEGSKA (reference sequence). The CDR3 reads CSARDQPPGQGDIQYF. The CDR3 DNA is TGCAGTGCTAGAGATCAGCCCCCGGGACAGGGGGACATTCAGTACTTC.

This clonotype was observed at least ten times. This rearrangement joins TRBV6-1 to TRBJ1-2; unclear D gene. In germline, CDR1 is MNHNS, CDR2 SASEGT. The ends were cut back, 7 bases at V and 5 bases at J, with 11 bases in the middle. The CDR3 is 12 amino acids. The CDR3 coding sequence is TGTGCCAGCAATTTAATATCTTATGGCTACACCTTC. It yields the protein CASNLISYGYTF.

The chain is built from TRBV6-1 and TRBJ1-5, with 10 nucleotides matching TRBD1. Germline values: CDR1 MNHNS, CDR2 SASEGT. The CDR3 is made up of 14 amino acids. V was clipped by 6 bases and J by 7 bases; unmatched bases: 6. CDR3 in amino acids: CASRSGTGDQPQHF. CDR3 bases: TGTGCCAGCAGATCCGGGACAGGGGACCAGCCCCAGCATTTT.

This clonotype has only a few counts. V usage is TRBV7-2 and J usage is TRBJ1-2; tentatively, D is TRBD1 (5 bases). V shed 0 bases and J shed 13 bases, with 9 bases lying between them. The CDR3 runs 11 residues. Per germline, CDR1 SGHTA and CDR2 FQGNSA. CDR3 nucleotides: TGTGCCAGCAGCTTAGCGACAGCAGGCACCTTC. As protein: CASSLATAGTF.

The V call is TRBV9, the J call TRBJ1-2; no clear D gene. The CDR3 runs 14 residues. Trimming stripped 3 bases from V and 4 bases from J, with 13 bases between. Per the germline V gene, CDR1 is SGDLS and CDR2 is YYNGEE. CDR3 residues: CASSAQALGYGYTF. DNA of the CDR3: TGTGCCAGCAGCGCCCAGGCCCTGGGCTATGGCTACACCTTC.

Concerning this clonotype: This may come from a read error, since a much larger clone is one base off. The chain links TRBV12-3 or TRBV12-4 to TRBJ1-1; D remains ambiguous. The CDR3 has 12 residues. The V end lost 4 bases, the J end lost 1 base, and 4 bases lay between the germline ends. The CDR3 DNA reads as TGTGCCAGCAGTTGGGAGAACACTGAAGCTTTCTTT. It is translated as CASSWENTEAFF.

The chain carries TRBV3-1 and TRBJ2-3, with TRBD2 as a possible D gene (6 bases). This CDR3 contains 15 residues. Looked up from germline, CDR1 is LGHDT and CDR2 is YNNKEL (reference sequence). V shed 4 bases and J shed 2 bases, with 13 bases lying between them. The CDR3 here is CASSPPDYYTDTQYF. CDR3 in DNA: TGTGCCAGCAGCCCCCCGGACTACTACACAGATACGCAGTATTTT.

The rearrangement joins TRBV20-1 to TRBJ2-5; D is perhaps TRBD1 (7 bases). The CDR3 consists of 13 residues. V was clipped by 4 bases and J by 11 bases, with 20 bases between them. Germline V gives CDR1 DFQATT, CDR2 SNEGSKA (reference sequence). CDR3 DNA sequence: TGCAGTGCTAAACGGGACAGTTGGGGGGAGCAGTACTTC. Translated, it gives CSAKRDSWGEQYF.

The V and J genes are TRBV24-1 and TRBJ1-1; D is unresolved. Germline assignment: CDR1 KGHDR and CDR2 SFDVKD. Trimming took 2 bases from V and 5 from J, leaving 5 bases between them. There are 12 residues in the CDR3. CDR3: CATSDSGTEAFF. In DNA, the CDR3 is TGTGCCACCAGTGATTCCGGGACTGAAGCTTTCTTT.

V is TRBV12-3 or TRBV12-4 and J is TRBJ1-1; a possible D gene is TRBD1 (5 bases). V was pared by 7 bases and J by 3 bases, with 12 bases between. This CDR3 region has 13 residues. CDR3 loop: CASTDPGDTEAFF. The CDR3 DNA follows: TGTGCCAGCACGGACCCGGGGGACACTGAAGCTTTCTTT.

This clonotype was picked up many times. V and J are TRBV4-2 and TRBJ2-3; TRBD2 agrees at 9 bases. This CDR3 spans 15 amino acids. Germline assignment: CDR1 LGHNA and CDR2 YNFKEQ. J gave up 0 bases and V 2 bases, and 0 bases lay outside the gene matches. The CDR3 DNA is TGTGCCAGCAGCCAACTAGCGGGGAGCACAGATACGCAGTATTTT. Amino acids: CASSQLAGSTDTQYF.

This sequence joins TRBV20-1 and TRBJ2-3; TRBD2 aligns across 9 bases. This CDR3 region has 19 residues. CDR1 and CDR2 (germline): DFQATT, SNEGSKA (reference sequence). V dropped 0 bases and J dropped 0; count of bases not matched to a gene: 13. The CDR3 DNA reads TGCAGTGCTAGAGATTTCGGACCAGCGGGAGGTCCTAGCACAGATACGCAGTATTTT. It encodes CSARDFGPAGGPSTDTQYF.

The CDR3 is CASSLNSGGYQETQYF. Written as DNA, the CDR3 is TGTGCCAGCAGTCTGAATAGCGGGGGGTACCAAGAGACCCAGTACTTC. The chain has TRBV6-1 and TRBJ2-5; TRBD2 agrees at 10 bases. CDR1 and CDR2 (germline): MNHNS, SASEGT. V lost 5 bases and J lost 0; bases outside the gene matches: 6. The CDR3 runs 16 residues.

This clonotype was seen a single time. The final CDR3 position lacks the conserved phenylalanine or tryptophan, pointing to a likely read error. The chain has TRBV27 and TRBJ2-1, with 7 bases that match TRBD1. Near its end, the DNA agrees better with TRBJ2-7, so the J call may be wrong. CDR1 and CDR2 from the germline V gene are MNHEY and SMNVEV (reference sequence). The CDR3 has 13 amino acids. CDR3 amino acids: CASSFTGVGEQYC. In nucleotides, the CDR3 is TGTGCCAGCAGTTTCACAGGGGTGGGGGAGCAGTACTGC.

This clonotype has just a few counts. This rearrangement joins TRBV29-1 to TRBJ2-5; 9 bases line up with TRBD2. Germline V gives CDR1 SQVTM, CDR2 ANQGSEA. Germline trimming cut 6 bases from V and 4 bases from J; bases unmatched to any gene: 0. This CDR3 contains 11 residues. The CDR3 spells CSVLAGETQYF. CDR3 nucleotides: TGCAGCGTACTAGCGGGAGAGACCCAGTACTTC.

This clonotype was seen a handful of times. The rearrangement links TRBV29-1 to TRBJ2-1; D call uncertain. Trimming stripped 4 bases from V and 2 bases from J, with 9 bases between. This CDR3 comprises 13 residues. Germline assignment: CDR1 SQVTM and CDR2 ANQGSEA. The CDR3 loop is CSVADSPYNEQFF. As DNA, the CDR3 is TGCAGCGTTGCAGATTCCCCCTACAATGAGCAGTTCTTC.

The chain is built from TRBV20-1 and TRBJ1-6; D remains ambiguous. Deletions cut 6 bases from V and 15 bases from J, with 12 bases between. CDR1 and CDR2 from the germline V gene are DFQATT and SNEGSKA (reference sequence). The CDR3 loop spans 10 amino acids. The CDR3 sequence is CSAIAGVLHF. The CDR3 bases are TGCAGTGCCATAGCGGGAGTCCTCCACTTT.

This clonotype showed up just a few times. J is TRBJ1-6 and V is TRBV12-3 or TRBV12-4; 10 bases match TRBD1. Losses at the gene ends were 5 bases for V and 9 bases for J; bases not matched to a gene: 7. CDR3 size: 15 residues. The DNA for the CDR3 is TGTGCCAGCAGTCCCCGGACAGGGGGGGGTTCACCCCTCCACTTT. This encodes CASSPRTGGGSPLHF.

This clonotype has a handful of counts. The rearrangement uses TRBV14 and TRBJ2-5; no reliable D call. The CDR3 is made up of 11 amino acids. Germline V CDR1 and CDR2: SGHDN, FVKESK. V lost 1 base to trimming and J lost 11 bases, with 8 bases between them. The DNA of the CDR3 is TGTGCCAGCAGCCAAGTACCTAAGCAGTACTTC. Translated, it gives CASSQVPKQYF.

This chain joins TRBV4-1 and TRBJ2-7; TRBD1 agrees at 9 bases. Trimming removed 4 bases from V and 0 bases from J; junction bases left unmatched: 7. This CDR3 comprises 16 residues. The germline V gene has CDR1 MGHRA and CDR2 YSYEKL. The DNA for the CDR3 is TGCGCCAGCAGCCGAGCCCCGGACAGGGGCTCCTACGAGCAGTACTTC. Its protein product is CASSRAPDRGSYEQYF.

This clonotype was picked up a small number of times. This sequence joins TRBV30 and TRBJ2-1; D is undetermined. The V and J ends lost 1 base and 3 bases respectively, with 1 base between them. CDR1 and CDR2 (germline): GTSNPN, SVGIG (reference sequence). This CDR3 contains 11 residues. CDR3 loop: CAWSDYNEQFF. CDR3 coding DNA: TGTGCCTGGAGTGACTACAATGAGCAGTTCTTC.

The chain couples TRBV20-1 to TRBJ2-2, with D maybe TRBD2 (6 bases). The CDR3 is made up of 14 amino acids. Germline V gives CDR1 DFQATT, CDR2 SNEGSKA (reference sequence). V was shortened by 3 bases and J by 0 bases, with 8 bases between the two germline ends. CDR3 amino acids: CSASSGANTGELFF. The DNA for the CDR3 is TGCAGTGCTAGCTCGGGGGCGAACACCGGGGAGCTGTTTTTT.

This clonotype was seen only a few times. The chain carries TRBV29-1 and TRBJ1-2; 8 bases fit TRBD1. V shed 7 bases and J 3 bases; nucleotides not matched to a gene: 10. This CDR3 contains 14 residues. CDR1 and CDR2 from the germline V gene are SQVTM and ANQGSEA. DNA for the CDR3: TGCAGCGGGGCGACAGGGGCGCAGGACTATGGCTACACCTTC. Protein product: CSGATGAQDYGYTF.

This clonotype was seen only a few times. The chain carries TRBV12-3 or TRBV12-4 and TRBJ2-3; TRBD2 is a possible D gene (5 bases). Trimming stripped 4 bases from V and 1 base from J, with 12 bases between. The CDR3 covers 15 residues. The CDR3: CASSSPLARTDTQYF. The CDR3 DNA sequence: TGTGCCAGCAGTTCTCCGCTAGCCCGCACAGATACGCAGTATTTT.

To note about this clonotype: A junction end diverges from the germline sequence, so it may reflect a read error. The chain employs TRBV29-1 and TRBJ1-1; D uncertain. This CDR3 comprises 10 residues. The germline gives CDR1 SQVTM, CDR2 ANQGSEA. The CDR3: CSVDNTEASF. The DNA for the CDR3 is TGCAGCGTTGATAACACTGAAGCTTCCTTT.

The J gene is TRBJ2-3, the V gene TRBV5-1; D is undetermined. V was cut by 6 bases and J by 4 bases, with 6 bases left in between. The CDR3 spans 11 residues. The germline V gene has CDR1 SGHRS and CDR2 YFSETQ. CDR3 loop: CASKSADTQYF. CDR3 nucleotides: TGCGCCAGCAAAAGCGCAGATACGCAGTATTTT.